A selection of T cell receptor beta chains follows, all from one sample in a study of blood T cell repertoires in COVID-19. The data were produced by immunoSEQ multiplex PCR, yet TCRdb's version contains in-frame clones alone and is incomplete. The sample records a few hundred thousand clones, around 85% being singletons. The sequenced material came from peripheral blood. All receptors come from a woman between 45 and 65 years old with active or convalescent COVID-19. Each CDR3 is given with its conserved first and last residue. The D gene is left open where the match is weak. Clone size is not always given. Where it is, it says once, few, many or a class for expanded clones.

j_call d_call v_call clone_size cdr3_nt cdr3_aa
TRBJ2-1 NA TRBV5-6 NA TGTGCCAGCAGCTTCCAGGAGGGCTCCTACAATGAGCAGTTCTTC CASSFQEGSYNEQFF
TRBJ1-1 NA TRBV19 NA TGTGCCAGTACTAACCCTCCGGGAGAGACTGAAGCTTTCTTT CASTNPPGETEAFF
TRBJ2-1 NA TRBV11-2 NA TGTGCCACGAAAAGCGGGACCGGATGGACAGCGCAGTTCTTC CATKSGTGWTAQFF
TRBJ2-2 NA TRBV7-7 NA TGTGCTAGCAGCCCACGTACAGGGTATTACACCGGGGAGCTGTTTTTT CASSPRTGYYTGELFF
TRBJ2-3 TRBD2 TRBV7-2 NA TGTGCCAGCAGCCTAGCTAGCGGTGTGAGGACAGATACGCAGTATTTT CASSLASGVRTDTQYF
TRBJ1-1 NA TRBV5-1 NA TGCGCCAGCAGCTTGGGGCACGTAAACACTGAAGCTTTCTTT CASSLGHVNTEAFF
TRBJ1-2 NA TRBV25-1 once TGTGCCAGCAGTGACAGTTACTATGGCTACACCTTC CASSDSYYGYTF
TRBJ2-3 NA TRBV9 once TGTGCCAGCAGCGTAACACCAGCGGACACAGATACGCAGTATTTT CASSVTPADTDTQYF
TRBJ1-1 NA TRBV20-1 NA TGCAGTGCTAGTCCAACTGTAAACACTGAAGCTTTCTTT CSASPTVNTEAFF
TRBJ2-5 NA TRBV2 NA TGTGCCAGCAGTGAACTACTTTTCCAAGAGACCCAGTACTTC CASSELLFQETQYF
TRBJ2-5 NA TRBV6-5 NA TGTGCCAGCACAAGGGGGAAACAGACTCAAGAGACCCAGTACTTC CASTRGKQTQETQYF
TRBJ2-7 TRBD1 TRBV7-9 NA TGTGCCAGCAGCCCCCGGGACAGGTCCTACGAGCAGTACTTC CASSPRDRSYEQYF
TRBJ1-2 TRBD1 TRBV11-2 NA TGTGCCAGCAGCTTAACGGGACAGGGTAACTATGGCTACACCTTC CASSLTGQGNYGYTF
TRBJ1-5 NA TRBV6-6 NA TGTGCCAGCAGTCCCGGCAGGGGCAGCAATCAGCCCCAGCATTTT CASSPGRGSNQPQHF
TRBJ2-1 TRBD2 TRBV6-5 NA TGTGCCAGCAGTACAGCGGGGTTCACCTACAATGAGCAGTTCTTC CASSTAGFTYNEQFF
TRBJ2-3 TRBD1 TRBV19 NA TGTGCCAGTAGTCCCCCCCAGGGGGCAGTCACAGATACGCAGTATTTT CASSPPQGAVTDTQYF
TRBJ2-7 NA TRBV5-1 once TGCGCCAGCAGCTTGGGGGCTAACACCTACGAGCAGTACTTC CASSLGANTYEQYF
TRBJ1-2 TRBD1 TRBV18 NA TGTGCCAGCTCACCAGACAGGGGTGGCTACACCTTC CASSPDRGGYTF
TRBJ1-3 NA TRBV6-1 NA TGTGCCAGCAGTGAAGGGTCAGGCCTCCTCTCTGGAAACACCATATATTTT CASSEGSGLLSGNTIYF
TRBJ2-1 TRBD2 TRBV27 NA TGTGCCAGCAGTCCGGCGCGGGGGTCCGAGCAGTTCTTC CASSPARGSEQFF
TRBJ1-1 TRBD1 TRBV7-8 NA TGTGCCAGCAGCGCCCGGGACAGGGGGATAATGTCTGAAGCTTTCTTT CASSARDRGIMSEAFF
TRBJ2-7 TRBD2 TRBV19 NA TGTGCCAGTAGTATCGATCGGCTAGCGGGAGTCGGCGACGAGCAGTACTTC CASSIDRLAGVGDEQYF
TRBJ2-7 NA TRBV7-9 NA TGTGCCAGCAGCTTATGGGCACCTCCCTACGAGCAGTACTTC CASSLWAPPYEQYF
TRBJ1-6 TRBD1 TRBV18 NA TGTGCCAGCTCAGTCGTGGGGACAGCAAATTCACCCCTCCACTTT CASSVVGTANSPLHF
TRBJ1-2 NA TRBV9 NA TGTGCCAGCAGCTTCCGGGTGGGCTATGGCTACACCTTC CASSFRVGYGYTF
TRBJ2-3 TRBD1 TRBV28 NA TGTGCCAGCTCCGGACAGGGAAGCACAGATACGCAGTATTTT CASSGQGSTDTQYF
TRBJ2-1 TRBD2 TRBV11-3 NA TGTGCCAGCAATCCCCCGGGACTAGCGGGAGACAATGAGCAGTTCTTC CASNPPGLAGDNEQFF
TRBJ1-5 NA TRBV6-5 NA TGTGCCAGCTGGGGGCAGACTTATAGCAATCAGCCCCAGCATTTT CASWGQTYSNQPQHF
TRBJ2-1 NA TRBV18 NA TGTGCCAGCTCACCGACGGCTACCACCAAGAGGGATGAGCAGTTCTTC CASSPTATTKRDEQFF
TRBJ1-5 NA TRBV24-1 NA TGTGCCACCAGTGAAAGGGGGAAAGGGGAACAGCCCCAGCATTTT CATSERGKGEQPQHF
TRBJ2-3 TRBD1 TRBV5-6 NA TGTGCCAGCACCCGGGACAGGACAGATACGCAGTATTTT CASTRDRTDTQYF
TRBJ2-7 TRBD2 TRBV28 once TGTGCCAGCACCCCGGGAGGCTACGAGCAGTACTTC CASTPGGYEQYF
TRBJ1-2 TRBD1 TRBV5-1 NA TGCGCCAGCAGCTGGGGACAGGGGGCTGGCTACACCTTC CASSWGQGAGYTF
TRBJ1-6 NA TRBV9 few TGTGCCAGCAGCGTAGTTCCGGATTCACCCCTCCACTTT CASSVVPDSPLHF
TRBJ1-1 TRBD1 TRBV6-1 NA TGTGCCAGCAGTGAGGACAGGGGTGACACTGAAGCTTTCTTT CASSEDRGDTEAFF
TRBJ1-1 NA TRBV25-1 NA TGTGCCAGCAGGATCAAAGCGAACACTGAAGCTTTCTTT CASRIKANTEAFF
TRBJ2-7 TRBD2 TRBV24-1 NA TGTGCCACCAGTGATTTGAGCGGGAGGGACTCCTACGAGCAGTACTTC CATSDLSGRDSYEQYF
TRBJ1-1 NA TRBV2 NA TGTGCCTCCGACCCCGGGGTTGTCACTGAAGCTTTCTTT CASDPGVVTEAFF
TRBJ2-5 NA TRBV11-2 NA TGTGCCAGCAGCCCAGGGGAGGGGCAGGGCGGAGAGACCCAGTACTTC CASSPGEGQGGETQYF
TRBJ2-7 NA TRBV7-6 once TGTGCCAGCAGCCCTCATTGGGAGTCCTCCTACGAGCAGTACTTC CASSPHWESSYEQYF
TRBJ2-1 NA TRBV7-8 NA TGTGCCAGCAGCCTCGTAGCGTCGGGAACCTACAATGAGCAGTTCTTC CASSLVASGTYNEQFF
TRBJ2-3 NA TRBV10-2 NA TGCGCCAGCAGAGGCGCGGCGGATACGCAGTATTTT CASRGAADTQYF
TRBJ1-2 NA TRBV28 NA TGTGCCAGCAGTTTTAAGGGGGGCTACACCTTC CASSFKGGYTF
TRBJ2-7 TRBD1 TRBV5-1 NA TGCGCCAGCAGCTTCGATTCCCCGGGACAGACAACCTACGAGCAGTACTTC CASSFDSPGQTTYEQYF
TRBJ2-1 TRBD2 TRBV5-1 NA TGCGCCAGCAGCTTGTGGACTAGCGGGTCACTGGGGTTCTTC CASSLWTSGSLGFF
TRBJ1-5 TRBD1 TRBV27 NA TGTGCCAGCAGGCGCTCCGGGACAGCTGGTAGTCAGCCCCAGCATTTT CASRRSGTAGSQPQHF
TRBJ2-7 NA TRBV6-5 few TGTGCCAGCAGTTACTCAAACAGCCTCTCCTACGAGCAGTACTTC CASSYSNSLSYEQYF
TRBJ1-1 NA TRBV12-5 NA TGTGCTAGTGGTTTGGTACTGGGCCGGAACACTGAAGCTTTCTTT CASGLVLGRNTEAFF
TRBJ1-1 TRBD1 TRBV5-4 NA TGTGCCAGCAGCTGGGGGACAGGGGAAGCTTTCTTT CASSWGTGEAFF
TRBJ2-7 NA TRBV5-4 NA TGTGCCAGCAGCTTGCGGGTAGGCGAGCAGTACTTC CASSLRVGEQYF
TRBJ1-1 NA TRBV9 few TGTGCCAGCAGCGTGACTAGTAGTCACACTGAAGCTTTCTTT CASSVTSSHTEAFF
TRBJ1-1 NA TRBV12-3/TRBV12-4 NA TGTGCCAGCAGTCTTCTGCCAGACACTGAAGCTTTCTTT CASSLLPDTEAFF
TRBJ2-1 NA TRBV12-3/TRBV12-4 few TGTGCCAGCAGTAGCGAGTCCTACAATGAGCAGTTCTTC CASSSESYNEQFF
TRBJ1-1 NA TRBV18 NA TGTGCCAGCTCACCACGGCCGGGAACCAAAAAGAACACTGAAGCTTTCTTT CASSPRPGTKKNTEAFF
TRBJ1-3 NA TRBV12-3/TRBV12-4 NA TGTGCCAGCAGTTGGGGCATCGGAAACACCATATATTTT CASSWGIGNTIYF
TRBJ1-2 NA TRBV13 once TGTGCCAGCAGCTCCGGAGGAAATGTAAAGGGCTACACCTTC CASSSGGNVKGYTF
TRBJ2-3 TRBD2 TRBV4-2 once TGTGCCAGCAGCCAATCCACTAGCGGGATACCTAGCACAGATACGCAGTATTTT CASSQSTSGIPSTDTQYF
TRBJ1-3 NA TRBV10-2 NA TGCGCCAGCAGTGAGTCTCAGGATTCCTCTGGAAACACCATATATTTT CASSESQDSSGNTIYF